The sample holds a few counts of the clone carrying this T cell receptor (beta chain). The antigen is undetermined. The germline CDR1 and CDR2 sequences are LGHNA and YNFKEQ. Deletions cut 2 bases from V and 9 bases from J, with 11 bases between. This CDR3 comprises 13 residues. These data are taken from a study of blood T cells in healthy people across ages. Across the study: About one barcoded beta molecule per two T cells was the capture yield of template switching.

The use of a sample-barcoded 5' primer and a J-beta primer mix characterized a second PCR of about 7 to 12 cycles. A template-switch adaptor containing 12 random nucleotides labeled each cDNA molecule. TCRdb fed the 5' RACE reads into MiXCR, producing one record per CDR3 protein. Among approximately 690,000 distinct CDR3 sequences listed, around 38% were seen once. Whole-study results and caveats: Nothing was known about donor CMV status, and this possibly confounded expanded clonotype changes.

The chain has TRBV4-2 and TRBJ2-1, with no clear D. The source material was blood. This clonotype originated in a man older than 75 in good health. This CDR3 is CASSQPLGTEQFF. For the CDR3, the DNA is TGTGCCAGCAGCCAACCCCTAGGTACTGAGCAGTTCTTC.